This T cell receptor (beta chain) was profiled in a study of early T cells in non-severe SARS-CoV-2 infection. Study-wide context: Whole-blood bulk RNA, unsorted, was sequenced, and chains were unpaired.

The study's findings and limits: Lookups in VDJdb leaned toward anti-spike CD8 responses and missed private and CD4 specificities.

Comments on this clonotype: What it binds is not known.

Germline V lookup: CDR1 LGHNA, CDR2 YNFKEQ. There are 14 residues in the CDR3. Trimming removed 1 base from V and 7 bases from J, with 13 bases in between. Individual cDNA molecules were tagged with unique molecular identifiers. TCRdb processed the 5' RACE reads anew with MiXCR; each CDR3 protein has one entry. The sample records tens of thousands of distinct CDR3 sequences, 13% being singletons. Sequenced: whole blood. The source is an adult who was a healthcare worker with PCR-confirmed SARS-CoV-2 infection or an uninfected control (not recorded which). The chain uses TRBV4-2 and TRBJ1-2, with a weak D call TRBD1 (5 bases). CDR3 sequence (DNA): TGTGCCAGCAGCCAAGCAAGTAACGGGGCTGGCTACACCTTC. It encodes CASSQASNGAGYTF.